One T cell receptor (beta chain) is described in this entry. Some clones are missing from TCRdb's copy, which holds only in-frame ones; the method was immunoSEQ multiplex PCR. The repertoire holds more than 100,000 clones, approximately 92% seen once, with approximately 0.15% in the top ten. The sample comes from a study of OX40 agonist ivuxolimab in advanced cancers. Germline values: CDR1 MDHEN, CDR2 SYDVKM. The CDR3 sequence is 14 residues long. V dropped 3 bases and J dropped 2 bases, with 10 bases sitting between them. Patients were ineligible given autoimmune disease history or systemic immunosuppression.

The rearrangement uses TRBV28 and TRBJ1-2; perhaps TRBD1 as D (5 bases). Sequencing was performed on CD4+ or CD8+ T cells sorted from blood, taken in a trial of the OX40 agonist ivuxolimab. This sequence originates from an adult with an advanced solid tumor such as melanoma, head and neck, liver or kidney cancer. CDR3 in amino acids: CASSFTQGNYGYTF. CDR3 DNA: TGTGCCAGCAGTTTCACGCAGGGAAACTATGGCTACACCTTC.